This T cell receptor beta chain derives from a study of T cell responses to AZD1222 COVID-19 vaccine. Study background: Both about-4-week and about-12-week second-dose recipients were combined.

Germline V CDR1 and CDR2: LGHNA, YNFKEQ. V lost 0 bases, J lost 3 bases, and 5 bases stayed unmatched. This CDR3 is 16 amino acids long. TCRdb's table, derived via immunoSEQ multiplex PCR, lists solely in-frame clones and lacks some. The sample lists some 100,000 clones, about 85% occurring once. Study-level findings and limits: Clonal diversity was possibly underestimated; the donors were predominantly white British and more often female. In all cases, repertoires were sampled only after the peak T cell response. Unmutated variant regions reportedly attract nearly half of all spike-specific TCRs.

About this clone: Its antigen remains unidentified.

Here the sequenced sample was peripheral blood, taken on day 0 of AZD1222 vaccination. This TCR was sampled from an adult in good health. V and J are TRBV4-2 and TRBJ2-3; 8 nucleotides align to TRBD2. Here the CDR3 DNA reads TGTGCCAGCAGCCAAGACAGCGGGAGTCTTACAGATACGCAGTATTTT. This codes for CASSQDSGSLTDTQYF.